The rows below give T cell receptor beta chains drawn from one sample of a study of beta chain features in type 1 diabetes. Repertoires were generated with immunoSEQ multiplex PCR, while TCRdb's copy carries only in-frame clones and drops some. The sample consists of roughly 300,000 clones, 7% to 9% of them appearing once. Sequenced sample: central memory CD4+ T cells from blood. These receptors came from a woman in her late teens or twenties in good health. Both conserved end residues are part of each CDR3. Each record gives: clone size, D gene, J gene, V gene, CDR3 DNA, CDR3 protein. A D gene is named only where the DNA matches it firmly. Rows may omit the clone size; those that give it use once, few, many or a size class.

size: few; D: TRBD1; J: TRBJ2-1; V: TRBV25-1; DNA: TGTGCCAGCAGTGAAACAGGGGGCGGGAGACTCAATGAGCAGTTCTTC; CDR3: CASSETGGGRLNEQFF
size: few; D: NA; J: TRBJ1-2; V: TRBV2; DNA: TGTGCCAGCAGTGTTCGAGGGAACTATGGCTACACCTTC; CDR3: CASSVRGNYGYTF
size: few; D: NA; J: TRBJ1-2; V: TRBV7-9; DNA: TGTGCCAGCAGCTCAGGGGAGGGCTATGGCTACACCTTC; CDR3: CASSSGEGYGYTF
size: few; D: NA; J: TRBJ1-3; V: TRBV7-9; DNA: TGTGCCAGCAGCTTAGACAGCGCAAGAAACACCATATATTTT; CDR3: CASSLDSARNTIYF
size: NA; D: TRBD2; J: TRBJ2-7; V: TRBV28; DNA: TGTGCCAGCAGGTCTAGCGGGAGGGTTTCCTACGAGCAGTACTTC; CDR3: CASRSSGRVSYEQYF
size: few; D: NA; J: TRBJ1-4; V: TRBV6-5; DNA: TGTGCCAGCAGTAACGACGTGAATGAAAAACTGTTTTTT; CDR3: CASSNDVNEKLFF
size: many; D: TRBD1; J: TRBJ2-2; V: TRBV7-8; DNA: TGTGCCAGCAGCACCGGACAGGGATTAGGCACCGGGGAGCTGTTTTTT; CDR3: CASSTGQGLGTGELFF
size: NA; D: TRBD1; J: TRBJ1-2; V: TRBV10-3; DNA: TGTGCCATCAGTGATGGGACAGGGACCATTGGCTACACCTTC; CDR3: CAISDGTGTIGYTF
size: few; D: NA; J: TRBJ2-2; V: TRBV2; DNA: TGTGCCAGCAGTGAAAAGGGTGGCACCGGGGAGCTGTTTTTT; CDR3: CASSEKGGTGELFF
size: few; D: TRBD1; J: TRBJ2-7; V: TRBV11-2; DNA: TGTGCCAGCAGCTTAAGAACAGGGGTGAGCGAGCAGTACTTC; CDR3: CASSLRTGVSEQYF
size: few; D: TRBD1; J: TRBJ1-2; V: TRBV2; DNA: TGTGCCAGCAGGGCAGACAGGGCCAGGGGGGATGGCTACACCTTC; CDR3: CASRADRARGDGYTF
size: few; D: TRBD2; J: TRBJ2-5; V: TRBV5-1; DNA: TGCGCCAGCAGTGACGGCGGGGGAGGGAAAGAGACCCAGTACTTC; CDR3: CASSDGGGGKETQYF
size: few; D: TRBD1; J: TRBJ2-5; V: TRBV10-3; DNA: TGTGCCACTGGGACAGGGGGTACCGTTCCAGAGACCCAGTACTTC; CDR3: CATGTGGTVPETQYF
size: NA; D: NA; J: TRBJ1-1; V: TRBV29-1; DNA: TGCAGCGTCCTCAAACCCCACAGCCTGAACACTGAAGCTTTCTTT; CDR3: CSVLKPHSLNTEAFF
size: NA; D: TRBD1; J: TRBJ1-1; V: TRBV15; DNA: TGTGCCACCAGCAGAGAAGGGACAGGGAACACTGAAGCTTTCTTT; CDR3: CATSREGTGNTEAFF
size: few; D: NA; J: TRBJ2-7; V: TRBV5-4; DNA: TGTGCCAGCAGCTTCGGGACTCAGACCTACGAGCAGTACTTC; CDR3: CASSFGTQTYEQYF
size: NA; D: TRBD2; J: TRBJ2-3; V: TRBV10-3; DNA: TGTGCCATCAGTGAGTCGACCCGGGGTAGCGGGAGCGCAGATACGCAGTATTTT; CDR3: CAISESTRGSGSADTQYF
size: NA; D: TRBD1; J: TRBJ2-7; V: TRBV7-2; DNA: TGTGCCAGCAGCCCGGGGGCCGGGACAGGAGCCTACGAGCAGTACTTC; CDR3: CASSPGAGTGAYEQYF
size: NA; D: TRBD2; J: TRBJ2-5; V: TRBV28; DNA: TGTGCCAGCAGCTTAGATCTGGGGCTAGCGGTGGAGACCCAGTACTTC; CDR3: CASSLDLGLAVETQYF
size: few; D: TRBD2; J: TRBJ2-7; V: TRBV18; DNA: TGTGCCAGCTCACCCCAGCGGGAGAGCTCCTACGAGCAGTACTTC; CDR3: CASSPQRESSYEQYF
size: NA; D: NA; J: TRBJ2-7; V: TRBV21-1; DNA: TGTGCCAGCAGCAAAACGGGACAGGGCTACGAGCAGTACTTC; CDR3: CASSKTGQGYEQYF
size: NA; D: NA; J: TRBJ2-2; V: TRBV7-9; DNA: TGTGCCAGCAGCCCGGGCCTGTCCACCGGGGAGCTGTTTTTT; CDR3: CASSPGLSTGELFF
size: few; D: NA; J: TRBJ2-1; V: TRBV11-2; DNA: TGTGCCAGCAGCTTAGAGGCTAGCTTCTACAATGAGCAGTTCTTC; CDR3: CASSLEASFYNEQFF
size: NA; D: NA; J: TRBJ1-1; V: TRBV18; DNA: TGTGCCAGCTCACGACAGAGTTTCGGGGTCAGTGGCACTGAAGCTTTCTTT; CDR3: CASSRQSFGVSGTEAFF
size: NA; D: TRBD2; J: TRBJ2-3; V: TRBV2; DNA: TGTGCCAGCAGACCGACTAGCGGGTGGACAGATACGCAGTATTTT; CDR3: CASRPTSGWTDTQYF